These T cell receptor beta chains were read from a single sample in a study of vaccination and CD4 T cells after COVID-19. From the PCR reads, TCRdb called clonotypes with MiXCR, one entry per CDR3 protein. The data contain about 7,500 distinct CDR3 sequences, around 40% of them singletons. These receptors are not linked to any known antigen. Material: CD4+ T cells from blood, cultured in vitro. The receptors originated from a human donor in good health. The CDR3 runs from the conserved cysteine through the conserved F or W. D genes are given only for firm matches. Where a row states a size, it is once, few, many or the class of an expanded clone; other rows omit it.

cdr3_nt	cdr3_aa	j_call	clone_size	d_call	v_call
TGTGCCAGCAGCAGGGACAGCACCTACGAGCAGTACTTC	CASSRDSTYEQYF	TRBJ2-7	few	TRBD1	TRBV9
TGTGCCAGCAGCTTAGGAGTAGCGGGGGGGCGTACCGGGGAGCTGTTTTTT	CASSLGVAGGRTGELFF	TRBJ2-2	.	TRBD2	TRBV11-3
TGTGCCAGCTCGGGGGACGGGGGCACTGAAGCTTTCTTT	CASSGDGGTEAFF	TRBJ1-1	few	.	TRBV2
TGTGCCAGCAGCCGATTGCCGGACGGAAACACCATATATTTT	CASSRLPDGNTIYF	TRBJ1-3	few	.	TRBV5-8
TGTGCCAGCAGTTCCCGTTACGAGCAGTACTTC	CASSSRYEQYF	TRBJ2-7	.	.	TRBV12-3/TRBV12-4
TGCAGTGCTAGAGTTTTGGCGGGGGGGGCGAACATTCAGTACTTC	CSARVLAGGANIQYF	TRBJ2-4	.	TRBD2	TRBV20-1
TGTGCCAGCAGACCCCCGGAGGTGGGCTATGGCTACACCTTC	CASRPPEVGYGYTF	TRBJ1-2	few	.	TRBV6-1
TGTGCCAGCAGCCAGGATTCTGGCTACACCTTC	CASSQDSGYTF	TRBJ1-2	.	.	TRBV7-9
TGTGCCACCGAGGGAGCAAGCACAGATACGCAGTATTTT	CATEGASTDTQYF	TRBJ2-3	.	.	TRBV24-1
TGCAGTGCTAGAGATCCCAGTGAAGCTTTCTTT	CSARDPSEAFF	TRBJ1-1	few	.	TRBV20-1
TGTGCCAGCAGCTTATACGCCGGGGGGGCTGAAGCTTTCTTT	CASSLYAGGAEAFF	TRBJ1-1	.	.	TRBV7-3
TGTGCCAGCACGTCCCCGGGGGGGATAGGAGAGACCCAGTACTTC	CASTSPGGIGETQYF	TRBJ2-5	.	TRBD2	TRBV7-9
TGTGCCAGCAGCATTCCGGGGAACACTGAAGCTTTCTTT	CASSIPGNTEAFF	TRBJ1-1	few	.	TRBV7-9
TGTGCCATCAGTGCAGGGACAGGGGGCATTGTCGAGACCCAGTACTTC	CAISAGTGGIVETQYF	TRBJ2-5	.	TRBD1	TRBV10-3
TGTGCCAGCAGACCCGACCAGACACAAACTGAAGCTTTCTTT	CASRPDQTQTEAFF	TRBJ1-1	once	.	TRBV2
TGTGCCAGCAGTCTAATCTCAGGCGATCGTGGCTACACCTTC	CASSLISGDRGYTF	TRBJ1-2	.	.	TRBV28
TGTGCCAGCAGCTTAGAACAACCACAGCCCCAGCATTTT	CASSLEQPQPQHF	TRBJ1-5	.	.	TRBV7-8
TGCGCCAGCAGCTCGTCGGGACTCACAGATACGCAGTATTTT	CASSSSGLTDTQYF	TRBJ2-3	.	.	TRBV5-1
TGTGCCTGGATAGGACTAGCGGGGCGCACGGGTACGCAGTATTTT	CAWIGLAGRTGTQYF	TRBJ2-3	.	TRBD2	TRBV30
TGTGCCAGCGGACTCAAGCCGGTAGCCGGGGAGCTGTTTTTT	CASGLKPVAGELFF	TRBJ2-2	.	.	TRBV6-1
TGCGCCAGCAGTCCGACTAGCGGGGGCGTTAGGGCCCAGTACTTC	CASSPTSGGVRAQYF	TRBJ2-5	few	TRBD2	TRBV5-1
TGCAGTGCTAGCGACGGATATCAGCCCCAGCATTTT	CSASDGYQPQHF	TRBJ1-5	few	.	TRBV20-1
TGTGCCAGCACCCTGGGGACTAGGGGCACTGAAGCTTTCTTT	CASTLGTRGTEAFF	TRBJ1-1	.	.	TRBV28
TGTGCCAGCAGCTCCCTGGGCGTTGGAATTAACACCGGGGAGCTGTTTTTT	CASSSLGVGINTGELFF	TRBJ2-2	.	.	TRBV2
TGCAGTGCCGAGGGACAGAGCACAGATACGCAGTATTTT	CSAEGQSTDTQYF	TRBJ2-3	.	TRBD1	TRBV20-1
TGTGCCAGCAGTGAATCAGGACTAGCGGGCGATACGCAGTATTTT	CASSESGLAGDTQYF	TRBJ2-3	few	TRBD2	TRBV6-1